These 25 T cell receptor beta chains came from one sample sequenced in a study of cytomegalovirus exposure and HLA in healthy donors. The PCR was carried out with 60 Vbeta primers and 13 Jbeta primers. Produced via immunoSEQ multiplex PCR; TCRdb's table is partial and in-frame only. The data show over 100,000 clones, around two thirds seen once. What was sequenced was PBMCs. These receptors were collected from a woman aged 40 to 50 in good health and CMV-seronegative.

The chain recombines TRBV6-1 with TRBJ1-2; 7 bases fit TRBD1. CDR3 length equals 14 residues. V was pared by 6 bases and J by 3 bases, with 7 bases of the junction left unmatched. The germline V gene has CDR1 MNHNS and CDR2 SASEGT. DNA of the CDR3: TGTGCCAGCAGCGGACAGGCACCACACTATGGCTACACCTTC. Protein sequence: CASSGQAPHYGYTF.

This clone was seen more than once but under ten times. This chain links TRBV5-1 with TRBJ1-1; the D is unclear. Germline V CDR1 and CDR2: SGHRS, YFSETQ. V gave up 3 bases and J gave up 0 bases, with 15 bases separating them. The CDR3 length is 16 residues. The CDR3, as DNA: TGCGCCAGCAGCTACGACATATCCAGGATGAACACTGAAGCTTTCTTT. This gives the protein CASSYDISRMNTEAFF.

The CDR3 here is CASSLPGYSIFGYTF. CDR3 nucleotides: TGTGCCAGCAGCTTACCCGGGTACTCCATATTCGGCTACACCTTC. The chain links TRBV5-4 to TRBJ1-2, with D unclear. The CDR3 runs to 15 residues. The germline CDR1 and CDR2 sequences are SGHNT and YYREEE (reference sequence). V was pared by 2 bases and J by 8 bases, with 19 bases between.

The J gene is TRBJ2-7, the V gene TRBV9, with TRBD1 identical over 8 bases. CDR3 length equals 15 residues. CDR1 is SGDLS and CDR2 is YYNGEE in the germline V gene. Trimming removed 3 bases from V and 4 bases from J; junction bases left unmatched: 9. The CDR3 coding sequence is TGTGCCAGCAGCGATGCGACAGGGGTTCATTACGAGCAGTACTTC. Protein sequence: CASSDATGVHYEQYF.

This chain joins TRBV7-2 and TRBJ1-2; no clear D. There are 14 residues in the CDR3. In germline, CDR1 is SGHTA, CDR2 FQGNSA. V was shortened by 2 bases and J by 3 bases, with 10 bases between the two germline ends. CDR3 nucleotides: TGTGCCAGCAGCTTAAAAAACGGGTACTATGGCTACACCTTC. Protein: CASSLKNGYYGYTF.

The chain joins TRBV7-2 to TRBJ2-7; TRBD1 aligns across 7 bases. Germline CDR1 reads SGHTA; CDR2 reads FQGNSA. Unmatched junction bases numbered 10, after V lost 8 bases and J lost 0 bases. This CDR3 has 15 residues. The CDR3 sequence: CASAPNRDSSYEQYF. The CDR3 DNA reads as TGTGCCAGCGCCCCCAACAGGGACAGCTCCTACGAGCAGTACTTC.

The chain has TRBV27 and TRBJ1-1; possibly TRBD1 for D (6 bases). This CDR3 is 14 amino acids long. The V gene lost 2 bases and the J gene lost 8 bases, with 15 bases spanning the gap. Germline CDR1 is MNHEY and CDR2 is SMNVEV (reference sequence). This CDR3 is CASSLVRGIGEAFF. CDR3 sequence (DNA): TGTGCCAGCAGTTTAGTCAGGGGCATCGGGGAAGCTTTCTTT.

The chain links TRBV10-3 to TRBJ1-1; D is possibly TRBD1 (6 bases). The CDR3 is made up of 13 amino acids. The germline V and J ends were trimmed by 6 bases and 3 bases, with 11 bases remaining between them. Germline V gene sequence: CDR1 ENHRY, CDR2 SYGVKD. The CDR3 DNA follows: TGTGCCATCAGACCAGGGGAAGACACTGAAGCTTTCTTT. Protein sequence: CAIRPGEDTEAFF.

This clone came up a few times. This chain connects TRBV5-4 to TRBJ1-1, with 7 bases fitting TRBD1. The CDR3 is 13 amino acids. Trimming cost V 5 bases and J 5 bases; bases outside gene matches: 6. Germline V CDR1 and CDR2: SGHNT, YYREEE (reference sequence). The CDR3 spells CASSLDRATEAFF. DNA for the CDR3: TGTGCCAGCAGTCTAGACAGGGCGACTGAAGCTTTCTTT.

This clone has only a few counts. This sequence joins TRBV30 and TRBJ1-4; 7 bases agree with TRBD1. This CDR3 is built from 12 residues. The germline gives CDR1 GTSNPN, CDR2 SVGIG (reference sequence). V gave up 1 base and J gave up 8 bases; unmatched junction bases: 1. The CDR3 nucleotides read TGTGCCTGGAGTGGGACAGGAGAAAAACTGTTTTTT. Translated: CAWSGTGEKLFF.

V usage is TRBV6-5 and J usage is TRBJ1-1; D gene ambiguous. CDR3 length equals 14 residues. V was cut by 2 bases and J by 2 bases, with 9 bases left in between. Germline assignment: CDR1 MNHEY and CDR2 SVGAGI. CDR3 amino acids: CASSYTQANTEAFF. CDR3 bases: TGTGCCAGCAGTTACACGCAGGCAAACACTGAAGCTTTCTTT.

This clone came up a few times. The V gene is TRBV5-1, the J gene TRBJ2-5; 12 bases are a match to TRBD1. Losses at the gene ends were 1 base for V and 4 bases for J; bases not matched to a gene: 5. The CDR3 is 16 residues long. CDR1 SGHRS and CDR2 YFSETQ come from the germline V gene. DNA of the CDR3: TGCGCCAGCAGCTTGCCGGGACAGGGGGCCGGAGAGACCCAGTACTTC. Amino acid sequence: CASSLPGQGAGETQYF.

The chain's CDR3 is CASSLGQRNTIYF. The CDR3 DNA is TGTGCCAGCAGCTTAGGACAGAGAAACACCATATATTTT. This chain uses TRBV7-6 with TRBJ1-3, with a tentative D call TRBD1 (5 bases). V shed 1 base and J shed 5 bases, with 6 bases lying between them. The germline V gene encodes CDR1 SGHVS and CDR2 FNYEAQ. The length of the CDR3 is 13 residues. The full variable domain, in which reference TRBV7-6 and TRBJ1-3 provide the parts outside the CDR3, is GAGVSQSPRYKVTKRGQDVALRCDPISGHVSLYWYRQALGQGPEFLTYFNYEAQQDKSGLPNDRFSAERPEGSISTLTIQRTEQRDSAMYRCASSLGQRNTIYFGEGSWLTVV.

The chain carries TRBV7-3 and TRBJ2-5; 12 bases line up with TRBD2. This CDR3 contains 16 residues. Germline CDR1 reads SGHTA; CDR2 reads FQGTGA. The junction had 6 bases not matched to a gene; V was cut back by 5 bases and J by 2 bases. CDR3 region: CASSPGTSGYQETQYF. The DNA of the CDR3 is TGTGCCAGCAGCCCTGGGACTAGCGGGTATCAAGAGACCCAGTACTTC.

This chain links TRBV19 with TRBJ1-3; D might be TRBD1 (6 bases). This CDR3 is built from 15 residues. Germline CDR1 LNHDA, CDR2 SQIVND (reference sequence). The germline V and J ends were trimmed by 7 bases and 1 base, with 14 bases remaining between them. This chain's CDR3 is CASIPRGASGNTIYF. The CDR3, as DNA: TGTGCCAGTATTCCCAGGGGCGCGTCTGGAAACACCATATATTTT.

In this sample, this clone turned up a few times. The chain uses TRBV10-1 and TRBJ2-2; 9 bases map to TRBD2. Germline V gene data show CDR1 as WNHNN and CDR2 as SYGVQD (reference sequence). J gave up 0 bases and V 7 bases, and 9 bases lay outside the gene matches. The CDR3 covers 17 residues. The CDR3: CASIHSGGATNTGELFF. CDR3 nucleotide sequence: TGCGCCAGCATTCATAGCGGGGGAGCGACGAACACCGGGGAGCTGTTTTTT.

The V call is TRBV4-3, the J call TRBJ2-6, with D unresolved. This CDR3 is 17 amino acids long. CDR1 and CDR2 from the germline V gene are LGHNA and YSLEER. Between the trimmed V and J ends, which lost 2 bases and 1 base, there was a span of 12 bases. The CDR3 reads CASSQKVPTSGANVLTF. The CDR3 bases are TGCGCCAGCAGCCAAAAGGTTCCGACTTCTGGGGCCAACGTCCTGACTTTC.

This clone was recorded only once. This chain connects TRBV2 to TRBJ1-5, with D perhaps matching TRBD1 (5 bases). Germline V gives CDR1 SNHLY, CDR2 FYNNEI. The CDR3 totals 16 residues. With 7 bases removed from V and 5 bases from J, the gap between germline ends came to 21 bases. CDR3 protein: CASKSARAIIDQPQHF. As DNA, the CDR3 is TGTGCCAGCAAATCAGCCAGGGCCATTATTGATCAGCCCCAGCATTTT. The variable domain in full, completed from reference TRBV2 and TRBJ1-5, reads EPEVTQTPSHQVTQMGQEVILRCVPISNHLYFYWYRQILGQKVEFLVSFYNNEISEKSEIFDDQFSVERPDGSNFTLKIRSTKLEDSAMYFCASKSARAIIDQPQHFGDGTRLSIL.

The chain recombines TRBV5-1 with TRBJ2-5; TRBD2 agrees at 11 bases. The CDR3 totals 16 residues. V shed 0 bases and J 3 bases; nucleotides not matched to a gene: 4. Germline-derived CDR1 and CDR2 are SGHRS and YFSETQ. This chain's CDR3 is CASSLELAGAKETQYF. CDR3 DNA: TGCGCCAGCAGCTTGGAACTAGCGGGGGCCAAAGAGACCCAGTACTTC.

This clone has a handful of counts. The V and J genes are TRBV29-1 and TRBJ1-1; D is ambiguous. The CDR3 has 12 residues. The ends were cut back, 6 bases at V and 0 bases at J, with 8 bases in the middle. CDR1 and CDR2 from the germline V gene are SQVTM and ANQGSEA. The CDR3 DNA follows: TGCAGCGTGCCGGAGGTGAACACTGAAGCTTTCTTT. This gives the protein CSVPEVNTEAFF.

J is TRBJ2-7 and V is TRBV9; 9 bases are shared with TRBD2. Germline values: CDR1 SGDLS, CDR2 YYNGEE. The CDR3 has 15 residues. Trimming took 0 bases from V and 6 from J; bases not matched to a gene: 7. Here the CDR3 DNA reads TGTGCCAGCAGCGTAGGCCTAGCGGGGCTTGCCGAGCAGTACTTC. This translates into CASSVGLAGLAEQYF. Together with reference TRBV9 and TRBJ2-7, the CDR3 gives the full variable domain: DSGVTQTPKHLITATGQRVTLRCSPRSGDLSVYWYQQSLDQGLQFLIQYYNGEERAKGNILERFSAQQFPDLHSELNLSSLELGDSALYFCASSVGLAGLAEQYFGPGTRLTVT.

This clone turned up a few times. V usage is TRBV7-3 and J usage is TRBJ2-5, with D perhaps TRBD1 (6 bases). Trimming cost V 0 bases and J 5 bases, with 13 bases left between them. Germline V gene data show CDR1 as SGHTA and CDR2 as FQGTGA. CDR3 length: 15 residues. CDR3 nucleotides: TGTGCCAGCAGCTTAACAGGACAGTCTGGGGAGACCCAGTACTTC. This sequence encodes CASSLTGQSGETQYF. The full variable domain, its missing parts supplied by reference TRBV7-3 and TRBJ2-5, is GAGVSQTPSNKVTEKGKYVELRCDPISGHTALYWYRQSLGQGPEFLIYFQGTGAADDSGLPNDRFFAVRPEGSVSTLKIQRTERGDSAVYLCASSLTGQSGETQYFGPGTRLLVL.

The CDR3 reads CASSLAGQGGRYGYTF. CDR3 in DNA: TGTGCCAGCAGCTTAGCGGGACAGGGCGGACGCTATGGCTACACCTTC. The genes are TRBV7-9 and TRBJ1-2; TRBD1 aligns across 9 bases. The CDR3 is 16 amino acids. Germline assignment: CDR1 SEHNR and CDR2 FQNEAQ (reference sequence). V dropped 0 bases and J dropped 4; count of bases not matched to a gene: 6.

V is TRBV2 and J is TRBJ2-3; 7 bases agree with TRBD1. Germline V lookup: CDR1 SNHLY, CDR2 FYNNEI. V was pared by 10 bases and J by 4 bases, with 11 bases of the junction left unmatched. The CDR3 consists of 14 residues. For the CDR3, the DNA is TGTGCCATGGGTTTACAGGGGAACGCAGATACGCAGTATTTT. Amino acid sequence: CAMGLQGNADTQYF. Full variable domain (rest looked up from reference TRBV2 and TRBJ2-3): EPEVTQTPSHQVTQMGQEVILRCVPISNHLYFYWYRQILGQKVEFLVSFYNNEISEKSEIFDDQFSVERPDGSNFTLKIRSTKLEDSAMYFCAMGLQGNADTQYFGPGTRLTVL.

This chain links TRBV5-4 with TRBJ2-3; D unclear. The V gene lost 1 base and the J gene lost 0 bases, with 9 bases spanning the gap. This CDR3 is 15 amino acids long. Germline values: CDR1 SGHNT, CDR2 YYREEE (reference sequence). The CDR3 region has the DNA TGTGCCAGCAGCTTGTGGCCAACCAGCACAGATACGCAGTATTTT. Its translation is CASSLWPTSTDTQYF.